This T cell receptor beta chain was recorded in a study of PD-1 blockade in classical Hodgkin lymphoma. Generated by immunoSEQ multiplex PCR, the TCRdb table keeps only in-frame clones and is missing some. The profile shows 20,000 or so clones, approximately 82% of them singletons. Noted time point: cycle 4 day 1 (C4D1), after about 6 weeks of nivolumab. All patients experienced relapse after autologous stem cell transplantation, and brentuximab vedotin exposure was variable. Out of thawed PBMCs, magnetic negative selection purified CD4+ T cells. From germline, CDR1 is MNHNS and CDR2 SASEGT. This CDR3 contains 14 residues. V was cut by 7 bases and J by 1 base, with 13 bases left in between.

The chain employs TRBV6-1 and TRBJ1-1; tentative D call: TRBD1 (5 bases). Sequenced material: CD4+ T cells from blood, taken before the fourth cycle of nivolumab. The origin of this receptor is a human donor with classical Hodgkin lymphoma. The CDR3: CASTRRGGNTEAFF. The CDR3 DNA reads TGTGCCAGCACGAGGAGGGGTGGGAACACTGAAGCTTTCTTT.